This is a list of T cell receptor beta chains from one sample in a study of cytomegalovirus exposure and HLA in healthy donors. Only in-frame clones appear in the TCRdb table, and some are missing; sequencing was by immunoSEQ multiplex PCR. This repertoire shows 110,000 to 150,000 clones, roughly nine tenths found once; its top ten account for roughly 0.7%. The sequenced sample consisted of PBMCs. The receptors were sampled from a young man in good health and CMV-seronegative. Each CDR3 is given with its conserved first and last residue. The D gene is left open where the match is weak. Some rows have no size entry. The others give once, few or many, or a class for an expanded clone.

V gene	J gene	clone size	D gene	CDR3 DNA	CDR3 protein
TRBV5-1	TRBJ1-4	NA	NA	TGCGCCAGCAGCTCCATGGAGGACAGACTGTATGCAACTAATGAAAAACTGTTTTTT	CASSSMEDRLYATNEKLFF
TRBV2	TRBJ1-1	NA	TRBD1	TGTGCCAGCAGTTCACGGACAGGGGCCACTGAAGCTTTCTTT	CASSSRTGATEAFF
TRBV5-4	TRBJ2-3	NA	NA	TGTGCCAGCAGCGCCAGACAGCGTAGCACAGATACGCAGTATTTT	CASSARQRSTDTQYF
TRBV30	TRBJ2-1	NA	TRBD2	TGTGCCAGAATTACGGGGGGGGAGCAGTTCTTC	CARITGGEQFF
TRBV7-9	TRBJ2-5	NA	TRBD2	TGTGCCAGCAGCTCCCCTTCGGAAGCGGGAGCAGAGACCCAGTACTTC	CASSSPSEAGAETQYF
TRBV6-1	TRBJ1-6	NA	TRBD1	TGTGCCAGCAGTGAGAGGGGGACAGAAGGGAATTCACCCCTCCACTTT	CASSERGTEGNSPLHF
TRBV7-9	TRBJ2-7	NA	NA	TGTGCCAGCAGCTTCGCAGGGGTCGAGCAGTACTTC	CASSFAGVEQYF
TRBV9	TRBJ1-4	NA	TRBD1	TGTGCCAGCAGCCACCAAACCGGGACAGAGAATGAAAAACTGTTTTTT	CASSHQTGTENEKLFF
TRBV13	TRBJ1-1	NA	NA	TGTGCCAGCAGCGTACAGGTCACTGAAGCTTTCTTT	CASSVQVTEAFF
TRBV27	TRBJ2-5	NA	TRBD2	TGTGCCAGCAGCCTTCGCACCGCGGGACTAGAGGGGGAGACCCAGTACTTC	CASSLRTAGLEGETQYF
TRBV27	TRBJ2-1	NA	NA	TGTGCCAGCAGTTTAGGGAGATCCAATGAGCAGTTCTTC	CASSLGRSNEQFF
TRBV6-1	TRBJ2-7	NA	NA	TGTGCCAGCAGTGACGGGGTTTTGTACGAGCAGTACTTC	CASSDGVLYEQYF
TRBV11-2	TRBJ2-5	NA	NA	TGTGCCAGCAGCCCGCAGTACCAAGAGACCCAGTACTTC	CASSPQYQETQYF
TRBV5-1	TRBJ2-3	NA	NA	TGCGCCAGCAGCATCCGGGGTAGCGTAGACCCAGATACGCAGTATTTT	CASSIRGSVDPDTQYF
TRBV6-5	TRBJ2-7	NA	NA	TGTGCCAGCAGCGAATTAGCTTCCCCCGAGCAGTACTTC	CASSELASPEQYF
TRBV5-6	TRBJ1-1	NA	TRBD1	TGTGCCAGCAGCGGACAGGGGGCGATTGGGGCTACTGAAGCTTTCTTT	CASSGQGAIGATEAFF
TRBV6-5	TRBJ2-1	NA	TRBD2	TGTGCCAGCAGTTACTCGACGCGGGGGGGCAGGAATGAGCAGTTCTTC	CASSYSTRGGRNEQFF
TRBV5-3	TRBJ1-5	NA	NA	TGTGCCAGAGACGACGGAAGACACAGCAATCAGCCCCAGCATTTT	CARDDGRHSNQPQHF
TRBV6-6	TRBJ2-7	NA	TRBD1	TGTGCCAGCAGGCCCCAGACAGGGGGCTTCTACGAGCAGTACTTC	CASRPQTGGFYEQYF
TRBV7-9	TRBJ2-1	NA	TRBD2	TGTGCCAGCAGCTTAGCTTTCAGGACTAGCGGGAACGTCAATGAGCAGTTCTTC	CASSLAFRTSGNVNEQFF
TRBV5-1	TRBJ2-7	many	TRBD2	TGCGCCAGCAGCTTGGCACGGCTAGCGGGGGAGAGCTCCTACGAGCAGTACTTC	CASSLARLAGESSYEQYF
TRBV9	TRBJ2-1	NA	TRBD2	TGTGCCAGCAGCGTGGGGGATTGGAGCGGGAGGCAATACAATGAGCAGTTCTTC	CASSVGDWSGRQYNEQFF
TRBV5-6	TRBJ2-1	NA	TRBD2	TGTGCCAGCATCCCGAGTGGCGGGAGAATGGATGAGCAGTTCTTC	CASIPSGGRMDEQFF
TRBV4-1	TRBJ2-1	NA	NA	TGCGCCAGCAGCCAAGGCAGGCAGCGGAACAATGAGCAGTTCTTC	CASSQGRQRNNEQFF
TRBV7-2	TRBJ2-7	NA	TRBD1	TGTGCCAGCAGCCGGGACAGGGGGGCCTACGAGCAGTACTTC	CASSRDRGAYEQYF
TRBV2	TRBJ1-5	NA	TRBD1	TGTGCCAGCAGTGAGGGACAGGGAGGCTTGTCCCAGCATTTT	CASSEGQGGLSQHF
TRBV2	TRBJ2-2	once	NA	TGTGCCAGCGTCCTGAACACCGGGGAGCTGTTTTTT	CASVLNTGELFF
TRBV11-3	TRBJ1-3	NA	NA	TGTGCCAGCAGCACCCCGAGCTCTGGAAACACCATATATTTT	CASSTPSSGNTIYF
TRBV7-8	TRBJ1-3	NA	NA	TGTGCCAGCAGCAGGGAGGGGGGATATGCTGGAAACACCATATATTTT	CASSREGGYAGNTIYF
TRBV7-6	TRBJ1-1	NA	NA	TGTGCCAGCAGCCAAGACTGGCCCGAAGCTTTCTTT	CASSQDWPEAFF
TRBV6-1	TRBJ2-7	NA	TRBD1	TGTGCCAGCAGTGAAGTGGCAGGGGGCGGTTACGAGCAGTACTTC	CASSEVAGGGYEQYF
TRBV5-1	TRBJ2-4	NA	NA	TGCGCCAGCAGCTTGGCCACTACACAAAAAACAAACATTCAGTACTTC	CASSLATTQKTNIQYF
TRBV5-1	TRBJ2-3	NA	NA	TGCGCCAGCAGCTTGATCTGGTCAGAGGCAGATACGCAGTATTTT	CASSLIWSEADTQYF
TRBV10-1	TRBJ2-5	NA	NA	TGCGCCAGCAGTTCGGGGAGCGCGGAGACCCAGTACTTC	CASSSGSAETQYF
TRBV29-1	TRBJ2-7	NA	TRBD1	TGCAGCGTTTACCCCGGGACAGGGGCCTACGAGCAGTACTTC	CSVYPGTGAYEQYF
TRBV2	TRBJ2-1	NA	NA	TGTGCCAGCAGAGTGACAGTTCACAATGAGCAGTTCTTC	CASRVTVHNEQFF
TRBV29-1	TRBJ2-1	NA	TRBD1	TGCAGCGTTTCCGGAGGGACAGGGCAATCAAATTACAATGAGCAGTTCTTC	CSVSGGTGQSNYNEQFF
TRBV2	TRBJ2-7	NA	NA	TGTGCCAGTAGTAATACAGGACAAGGCTACGAGCAGTACTTC	CASSNTGQGYEQYF
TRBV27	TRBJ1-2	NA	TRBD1	TGTGCCAGCAGTCGTATAACCCCAGGGGGCGTCTATGGCTACACCTTC	CASSRITPGGVYGYTF
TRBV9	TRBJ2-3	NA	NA	TGTGCCAGCAGCGCCGGGACACCTAGCACAGATACGCAGTATTTT	CASSAGTPSTDTQYF
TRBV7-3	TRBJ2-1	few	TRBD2	TGTGCCAGCAGCTTATCTAGCGGGGTCAATGAGCAGTTCTTC	CASSLSSGVNEQFF
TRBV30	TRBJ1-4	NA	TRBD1	TGTGCCTGGAGTCCCGGGACAGGGGGCGGTGAAAAACTGTTTTTT	CAWSPGTGGGEKLFF
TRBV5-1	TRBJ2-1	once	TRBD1	TGCGCCAGCAGCCGAGCGACAGGGCTTGAGCAGTTCTTC	CASSRATGLEQFF
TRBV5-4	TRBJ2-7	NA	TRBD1	TGTGCCAGCAGCCTGGGTGGGACAGGACTAAACTACGAGCAGTACTTC	CASSLGGTGLNYEQYF
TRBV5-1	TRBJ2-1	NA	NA	TGCGCCAGCAGCTGGGGGCTTGCGGAGCAGTTCTTC	CASSWGLAEQFF
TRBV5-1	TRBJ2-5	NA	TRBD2	TGCGCCAGCAGCTTGGACCCTTCGGGGGGGGAGACCCAGTACTTC	CASSLDPSGGETQYF
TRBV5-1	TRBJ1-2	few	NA	TGCGCCAGCAGCTTGTTTTCAGACTTCGGTGGCTACACCTTC	CASSLFSDFGGYTF
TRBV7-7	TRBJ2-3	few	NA	TGTGCCAGCAGCAGCGGCGGCCCCGGTGATACGCAGTATTTT	CASSSGGPGDTQYF
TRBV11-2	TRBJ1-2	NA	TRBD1	TGTGCCAGCAGCTTAGTTGGGCAGGGGGAAGACTATGGCTACACCTTC	CASSLVGQGEDYGYTF
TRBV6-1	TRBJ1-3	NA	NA	TGTGCCAGCAGTTACAAGGGAGGCATTCATTTT	CASSYKGGIHF
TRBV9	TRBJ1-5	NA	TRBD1	TGTGCCAGCAGCGAGGGGGCGGGCAATCAGCCCCAGCATTTT	CASSEGAGNQPQHF
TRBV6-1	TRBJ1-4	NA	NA	TGTGCCAGCAAGTTGGAGGTTACTAGGGCGCTGTTTTTT	CASKLEVTRALFF
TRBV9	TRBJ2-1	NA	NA	TGTGCCAGCAGCGTAGGGGACTCCACCTACAATGAGCAGTTCTTC	CASSVGDSTYNEQFF
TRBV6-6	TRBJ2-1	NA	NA	TGTGCCAGCAATGGGGCCAACCCCGGCTTAGGCAATGAGCAGTTCTTC	CASNGANPGLGNEQFF
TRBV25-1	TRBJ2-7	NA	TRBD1	TGTGCCAGCAGCCGCCGACAGGGACCGTACGAGCAGTACTTC	CASSRRQGPYEQYF
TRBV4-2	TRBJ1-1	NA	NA	TGTGCCAGCAGCCAAGATAGCCTGGACACACCCGATGAAGCTTTCTTT	CASSQDSLDTPDEAFF
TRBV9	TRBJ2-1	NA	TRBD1	TGTGCCAGCAGCGAAGGGGGGACAGGGGGTTACAATGAGCAGTTCTTC	CASSEGGTGGYNEQFF
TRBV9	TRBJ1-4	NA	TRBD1	TGTGCCAGCAGCCTCGCCCAAAGACAGGGGGAAAAACTGTTTTTT	CASSLAQRQGEKLFF